This T cell receptor beta chain was identified during a study of T cell changes during pregnancy in multiple sclerosis. This CDR3 comprises 12 residues. V was shortened by 7 bases and J by 8 bases, with 12 bases between the two germline ends. The V gene's germline CDR1 is SGHRS and CDR2 YFSETQ. Profiling relied on immunoSEQ multiplex PCR, and the TCRdb table lists in-frame clones only, not all of them. The sample includes 78,000 or so clones, 92% of them seen just once. Material: peripheral blood, obtained before pregnancy. The receptor was isolated from a female donor with multiple sclerosis, enrolled in a pregnancy study. The rearrangement links TRBV5-1 to TRBJ1-4, with D unclear. The CDR3 spells CASASSREKLFF. DNA for the CDR3: TGCGCCAGCGCCTCGAGTCGGGAAAAACTGTTTTTT.